The TCR beta chain described here comes from a study of T cell responses to AZD1222 COVID-19 vaccine (dated by TCRdb to the early 2020s). Regarding the research as a whole: AZD1222 recipients with second doses at about 4 weeks or about 12 weeks were pooled, because spike-specific TCR depth and breadth did not differ between schedules. TCR sequencing covered 230 or so trial participants: 207 given two doses of AZD1222 and 26 given two doses of MenACWY control vaccine. Trial participants were enrolled into age subgroups of 18-55, 56-69 and 70-plus years, which contained approximately 150, 30 and 60 TCR-sequenced participants, respectively.

The CDR3 regions of human TCRbeta chains were analyzed by immunosequencing. The original pipeline was this. Repertoire TCRs were checked for matches against a reference library of SARS-CoV-2-specific TCRs that had been generated using the MIRA antigen-specificity platform. Breadth was defined as the fraction of unique TCRs that were SARS-CoV-2-associated. Depth was defined as the fraction of total T cells that were SARS-CoV-2-associated. Using the MIRA data, each spike-specific TCR was mapped to the spike region that the TCR reacts to and placed in a CD4 or CD8 class. Log10-transformed breadth and depth values were compared by one-way ANOVA with Sidak's multiple comparisons tests. TCRdb took this table from immuneACCESS and kept in-frame rearrangements with V and J called. Such tables lack part of the clones; where checked against another copy, unresolved V genes explain under half of the gap, and the rest is unexplained. That table is the source of V, J and clone size, and D and trimming were worked out from the DNA. This sample is represented by over 90,000 clones; 84% of them were singletons. The top ten constitute about 17% of the sample.

The time point label for this specimen denotes: baseline before first vaccination. Vaccinee samples came from UK trials COV001 and COV002, including a single-blind randomized controlled phase 2/3 trial of AZD1222 (ChAdOx1 nCoV-19) in healthy adults. For TCRbeta chain sequencing, PBMC samples were collected from trial participants at day 0 and at day 28 after the second dose. Broad study findings and their caveats: Most participants were white British and females outnumbered males, and the authors suggested that clonal diversity may have been underestimated. A significant rise in spike-specific TCR breadth and depth was observed after two AZD1222 doses relative to day 0 and relative to MenACWY recipients. Nearly half of unique spike-specific TCRs reportedly recognized epitopes outside regions mutated in the B.1.351 and B.1.1.7 variants. The whole spike protein was spanned by vaccine-associated CD4 TCRs, and dominant responses were seen in regions 160-218 and 743-854. In the small 56-69-year group, the increase in depth fell short of significance, most likely because of low power. Conclusions about previously exposed vaccinees are limited because only six or seven AZD1222 recipients were SARS-CoV-2 seropositive at baseline. Because no day 14 peak-response samples were available, the repertoires could be characterized only after the peak T cell response.

The CDR3 holds 16 amino acids from the cysteine to the phenylalanine. Only CDR3 DNA is held: 48 bases, read in frame from base 1. V is clipped by 0 bases and J by 4 bases, and the sequence between their germline boundaries is 13 bases long. CDR1 and CDR2 were assigned from the germline V gene as SGHTA and FQGNSA. Notes on this clone: Its recognized antigen is unknown. Per-nucleotide qualities are absent, and no much larger clonotype sits a single base away.

Sequencing used peripheral blood, obtained on day 0 of AZD1222 vaccination. The clonotype comes from an adult in good health. The rearranged segments are TRBV7-2 and TRBJ1-3, with the D gene not confidently named. CDR3 reads: CASSLALPTRGNTIYF. The nucleotides read TGTGCCAGCAGCTTAGCGCTTCCGACCAGGGGAAACACCATATATTTT.